A single T cell receptor beta chain is shown here with its context. A read error is possible here, since a much larger clone lies one base away. The TCR beta library used iRepertoire HTBI primers with Arm-PCR amplification of CDR3. In TCRdb, the multiplex PCR reads were re-called with MiXCR into one record per CDR3 protein. This sample yields about 350,000 distinct CDR3 sequences, of which roughly 16% are seen a single time; 20% to 25% belongs to the top ten. This entry comes from a study of regulatory T cells in long-lasting Graves disease. Time point: newly diagnosed GD, antithyroid drugs for less than 3 months. The TCR library was made from RNA extracted from PBMCs. The CDR3 loop spans 15 amino acids. Germline loops: CDR1 ENHRY, CDR2 SYGVKD. V was cut by 6 bases and J by 5 bases, with 16 bases left in between. These data are also associated with another study on T cells in Graves' hyperthyroidism and ophthalmopathy.

The material was peripheral blood mononuclear cells (PBMCs), obtained at new diagnosis, from a patient treated with antithyroid drugs. The sequence came from a woman between 18 and 29 years old with Graves disease. V is TRBV10-3 and J is TRBJ2-2; TRBD2 is a possible D gene (6 bases). CDR3 coding DNA: TGTGCCATCAGCTTCCTGTCGGGGGAGACCGGGGAGCTGTTTTTT. Its protein is CAISFLSGETGELFF.